This is a list of T cell receptor beta chains from one sample in a study of cytomegalovirus exposure and HLA in healthy donors. Here immunoSEQ multiplex PCR was the method, and the copy in TCRdb shows in-frame clones only, minus some. Found here are about 85,000 clones, under 90% of them singletons; the top ten hold about 32%. The sample consisted of PBMCs. The receptors come from a man in his fifties in good health and CMV-seropositive. CDR3s include the opening cysteine and the closing phenylalanine or tryptophan. The D gene is left open where the match is weak. Clone size is given for some rows only: seen once, a few or many times, or a class if the clone is expanded.

J: TRBJ2-7; V: TRBV9; size: once; D: TRBD2; CDR3: CASSVVASGIYEQYF; DNA: TGTGCCAGCAGCGTAGTCGCTAGCGGGATCTACGAGCAGTACTTC
J: TRBJ1-5; V: TRBV5-6; size: once; D: TRBD1; CDR3: CASSEGTGGGNQPQHF; DNA: TGTGCCAGCAGCGAGGGGACAGGGGGCGGCAATCAGCCCCAGCATTTT
J: TRBJ2-7; V: TRBV18; size: .; D: .; CDR3: CASSRQVQGLYEQYF; DNA: TGTGCCAGCTCACGCCAGGTGCAGGGCCTCTACGAGCAGTACTTC
J: TRBJ2-1; V: TRBV7-9; size: .; D: TRBD2; CDR3: CASSSLAGRYNEQFF; DNA: TGTGCCAGCAGCTCACTAGCGGGGCGCTACAATGAGCAGTTCTTC
J: TRBJ1-2; V: TRBV4-2; size: few; D: TRBD1; CDR3: CASSPRQGYFGYTF; DNA: TGTGCCAGCAGCCCCCGACAGGGTTATTTTGGCTACACCTTC
J: TRBJ2-3; V: TRBV27; size: .; D: .; CDR3: CASSSNTDTQYF; DNA: TGTGCCAGCAGTTCAAATACAGATACGCAGTATTTT
J: TRBJ1-1; V: TRBV7-9; size: .; D: .; CDR3: CSSSLEGTEAFF; DNA: TGTTCCAGCAGCTTGGAGGGCACTGAAGCTTTCTTT
J: TRBJ2-7; V: TRBV6-6; size: .; D: .; CDR3: CASSYSQEYEQYF; DNA: TGTGCCAGCAGTTACTCGCAAGAGTACGAGCAGTACTTC
J: TRBJ2-2; V: TRBV6-1; size: .; D: .; CDR3: CASSALGGNTGELFF; DNA: TGTGCCAGCAGTGCCTTGGGGGGGAACACCGGGGAGCTGTTTTTT
J: TRBJ2-7; V: TRBV30; size: .; D: TRBD2; CDR3: CAWSADSGRATEQYF; DNA: TGTGCCTGGAGTGCCGATTCCGGGAGGGCCACCGAGCAGTACTTC
J: TRBJ2-6; V: TRBV27; size: .; D: TRBD1; CDR3: CASSSVDRGDGANGLTF; DNA: TGTGCCAGCAGTTCAGTCGACAGGGGCGATGGGGCCAACGGCCTGACTTTC
J: TRBJ2-5; V: TRBV5-1; size: .; D: TRBD1; CDR3: CASSTGEGETQYF; DNA: TGCGCCAGCAGTACAGGGGAAGGGGAGACCCAGTACTTC
J: TRBJ2-7; V: TRBV5-4; size: once; D: TRBD2; CDR3: CASSEGLADSREQYF; DNA: TGTGCCAGCAGCGAGGGACTAGCGGACTCTAGGGAGCAGTACTTC
J: TRBJ2-3; V: TRBV30; size: .; D: .; CDR3: CAWSSGLSTDTQYF; DNA: TGTGCCTGGAGCAGCGGACTGAGCACAGATACGCAGTATTTT
J: TRBJ2-7; V: TRBV6-5; size: few; D: .; CDR3: CASSYGRDEQYF; DNA: TGTGCCAGCAGTTACGGCAGGGACGAGCAGTACTTC
J: TRBJ1-2; V: TRBV5-5; size: .; D: TRBD1; CDR3: CASSSTGNYGYTF; DNA: TGTGCCAGCAGCTCGACAGGGAACTATGGCTACACCTTC
J: TRBJ2-1; V: TRBV7-2; size: .; D: TRBD2; CDR3: CASSSRGGLAYEQFF; DNA: TGTGCCAGCAGCTCAAGGGGGGGACTAGCATATGAGCAGTTCTTC
J: TRBJ1-1; V: TRBV6-5; size: few; D: .; CDR3: CASIGYGGNTEAFF; DNA: TGTGCCAGCATTGGGTACGGGGGGAACACTGAAGCTTTCTTT
J: TRBJ2-7; V: TRBV5-1; size: .; D: TRBD2; CDR3: CASSLTSGSYEQYF; DNA: TGCGCCAGCAGCTTGACTAGCGGATCCTACGAGCAGTACTTC
J: TRBJ1-2; V: TRBV10-1; size: .; D: .; CDR3: CASKIHRSNYGYTF; DNA: TGCGCCAGCAAAATCCACAGGTCTAACTATGGCTACACCTTC
J: TRBJ2-7; V: TRBV11-2; size: .; D: .; CDR3: CASSFLAGSSYEQYF; DNA: TGTGCCAGCAGCTTCCTCGCGGGCAGCTCCTACGAGCAGTACTTC
J: TRBJ1-3; V: TRBV7-9; size: few; D: TRBD1; CDR3: CASSFDRARNTIYF; DNA: TGTGCCAGCAGCTTTGACAGGGCAAGAAACACCATATATTTT
J: TRBJ2-7; V: TRBV21-1; size: few; D: .; CDR3: CASSTLDSYEQYF; DNA: TGTGCCAGCAGCACCCTGGACAGTTACGAGCAGTACTTC
J: TRBJ2-4; V: TRBV7-9; size: .; D: .; CDR3: CSSSLATLEGDKNIQYF; DNA: TGTTCCAGCAGCTTAGCGACACTAGAGGGGGACAAAAACATTCAGTACTTC
J: TRBJ2-5; V: TRBV5-1; size: .; D: .; CDR3: CASRVGSQETQYF; DNA: TGCGCCAGCCGAGTCGGTTCACAAGAGACCCAGTACTTC
J: TRBJ2-7; V: TRBV10-3; size: few; D: TRBD2; CDR3: CAISEAPLLAGFSYEQYF; DNA: TGTGCCATCAGTGAGGCGCCCCTACTAGCGGGTTTCTCCTACGAGCAGTACTTC
J: TRBJ1-1; V: TRBV5-1; size: .; D: TRBD1; CDR3: CASSLAGWDRRYDTEAFF; DNA: TGCGCCAGCAGCTTGGCCGGTTGGGACAGAAGGTATGACACTGAAGCTTTCTTT